A selection of T cell receptor beta chains follows, all from one sample in a study of cytomegalovirus exposure and HLA in healthy donors. Sequencing used immunoSEQ multiplex PCR; TCRdb keeps in-frame clones, though not all of them. The top ten hold about 2.2% of the sample, which has a few hundred thousand clones, under 80% seen once. What was sequenced was PBMCs. All receptors derive from a female donor in good health and CMV-seronegative. Both conserved end residues are trimmed from each CDR3. The D gene is left open where the match is weak. Size values are once, few and many counts, or a class for expanded clones, and some rows have none.

>TRBV11-2|.|once
ASSTGSGRTDTQY
>TRBV6-1|.|few
ASSPGWSNTGELF
>TRBV4-1|.|few
ASSQVGADTGELF
>TRBV11-3|.|.
ASSLSGTTNYGYT
>TRBV2|.|.
ASSEPGNQNTEAF
>TRBV10-1|.|.
ATRRGGTGELF
>TRBV5-1|.|.
ASSPRSVPELYNEQF
>TRBV2|TRBD1|.
ASSEFGQGNSPLH
>TRBV5-1|.|few
ASLTGLGGTEAF
>TRBV5-1|TRBD2|.
ASSLSGRALAGELF
>TRBV4-1|.|.
ASSHPGAVSGNTIY
>TRBV6-6|.|.
ASSYEVWEQY
>TRBV5-1|TRBD2|once
ASSLWTSGTYEQY
>TRBV2|TRBD2|.
ASSGLARNTDTQY
>TRBV4-1|TRBD1|.
ASSQVGQGVGYT
>TRBV7-8|.|.
ASSLAPGQINEKLF
>TRBV2|TRBD2|.
ATDLTSGRNEQY
>TRBV27|TRBD1|.
ASSERGLINTEAF
>TRBV11-2|TRBD2|few
ASIRGVSGELF
>TRBV27|.|.
ASSSGVEQY